This T cell receptor beta chain was captured in a study of shared clonotypes between healthy human individuals. Trimming left V 4 bases short and J 1 base short, with 11 bases between. The CDR3 covers 14 residues. Per germline, CDR1 SGHAT and CDR2 FQNNGV. Turning to this clone: What it binds is unknown.

The study, taken as a whole, reports: Naive subsets, compared against memory subsets, generally had larger estimated richness values.

Terminally differentiated effector memory CD45RA+ cells were left out of the naive CD8 fraction, which was CD45RO-negative and positively selected for CCR7. Libraries were prepared by immunoSEQ multiplex PCR; TCRdb keeps only in-frame clonotypes and omits some of them. This sample has around 2.1 million clones, with approximately 94% found just once. The material sequenced was naive CD8+ T cells from PBMCs. V usage is TRBV11-2 and J usage is TRBJ2-7; either TRBD1 or TRBD2 may fit D (5 bases each). This sequence was found in a man aged 18 to 29 in good health. Some clones in this sample may be carry-over from other donors' samples. In DNA, the CDR3 is TGTGCCAGCAGCTACGGGACGGGTTCCTACGAGCAGTACTTC. It translates to CASSYGTGSYEQYF.